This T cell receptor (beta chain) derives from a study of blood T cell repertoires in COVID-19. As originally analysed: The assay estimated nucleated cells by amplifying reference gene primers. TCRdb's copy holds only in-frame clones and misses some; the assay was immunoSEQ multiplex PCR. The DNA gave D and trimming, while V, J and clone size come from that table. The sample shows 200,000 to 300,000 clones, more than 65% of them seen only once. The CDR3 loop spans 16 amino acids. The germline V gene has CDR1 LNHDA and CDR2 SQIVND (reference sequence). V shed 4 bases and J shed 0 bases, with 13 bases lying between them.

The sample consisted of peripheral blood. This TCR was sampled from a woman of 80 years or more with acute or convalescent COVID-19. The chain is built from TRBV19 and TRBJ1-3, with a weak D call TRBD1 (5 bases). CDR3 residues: CASSTTTAYSGNTIYF. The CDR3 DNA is TGTGCCAGTAGTACCACGACAGCGTACTCTGGAAACACCATATATTTT.